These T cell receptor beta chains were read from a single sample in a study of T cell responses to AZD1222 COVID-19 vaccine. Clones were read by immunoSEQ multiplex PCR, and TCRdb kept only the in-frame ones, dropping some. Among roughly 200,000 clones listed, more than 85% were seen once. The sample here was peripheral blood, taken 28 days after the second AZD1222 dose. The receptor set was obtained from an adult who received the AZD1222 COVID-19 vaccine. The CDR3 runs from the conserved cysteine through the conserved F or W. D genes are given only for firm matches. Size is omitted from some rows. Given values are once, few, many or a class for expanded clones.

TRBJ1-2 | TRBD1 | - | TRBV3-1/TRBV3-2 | TGTGCCAGCAGCCACGCAGGGGGCGGCTACACCTTC | CASSHAGGGYTF
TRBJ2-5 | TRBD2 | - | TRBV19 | TGTGCCAGTAGTATGACTAGCGGGATGGGGGAGACCCAGTACTTC | CASSMTSGMGETQYF
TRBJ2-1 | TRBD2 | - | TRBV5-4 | TGTGCCAGCAGCGGCGGGAGGGAGTCGGGCAATGAGCAGTTCTTC | CASSGGRESGNEQFF
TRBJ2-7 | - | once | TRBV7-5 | TGTGCCAGAAGCTTGACAGAGTTCTCCTACGAGCAGTACTTC | CARSLTEFSYEQYF
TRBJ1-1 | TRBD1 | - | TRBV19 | TGTGCCAGTACCGTGGGACAGTCGAACACTGAAGCTTTCTTT | CASTVGQSNTEAFF
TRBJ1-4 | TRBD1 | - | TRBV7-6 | TGTGCCAGCAGCTTAGGGGGACAGGGCGGTGAAAAACTGTTTTTT | CASSLGGQGGEKLFF
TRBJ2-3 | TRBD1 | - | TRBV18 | TGTGCCAGCTCACTCCGACAGGGGGCGCTTCTAAACACAGATACGCAGTATTTT | CASSLRQGALLNTDTQYF
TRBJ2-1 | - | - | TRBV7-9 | TGTGCCAGCAGCTTAGGTCCCAGGGGATTAGCTGAGCAGTTCTTC | CASSLGPRGLAEQFF
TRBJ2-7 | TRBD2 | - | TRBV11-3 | TGTGCCAGCAGCCGGGGGGGGCCCTACGAGCAGTACTTC | CASSRGGPYEQYF
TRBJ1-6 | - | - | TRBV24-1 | TGTGCCACCACCACTGGGGGAGACTCCTATAATTCACCCCTCCACTTT | CATTTGGDSYNSPLHF
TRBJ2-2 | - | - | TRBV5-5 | TGTGCCAGCAGCTTGCGAATGAACACCGGGGAGCTGTTTTTT | CASSLRMNTGELFF
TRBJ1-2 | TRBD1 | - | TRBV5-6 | TGTGCCAGCAGCGTTGACAGGGGTGGCTACACCTTC | CASSVDRGGYTF
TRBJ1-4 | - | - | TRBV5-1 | TGCGCCAGCAGCTCGGCAGGGGTCTGGGAAAAACTGTTTTTT | CASSSAGVWEKLFF
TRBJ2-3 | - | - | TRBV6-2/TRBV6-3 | TGTGCCAGCAGTTACCCCGTGGATACGCAGTATTTT | CASSYPVDTQYF
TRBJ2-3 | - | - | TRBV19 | TGTGCCAGTAGTATAGATACGGCCACAGATACGCAGTATTTT | CASSIDTATDTQYF
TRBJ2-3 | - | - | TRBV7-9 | TGTGCCAGCAGCTTGAGAGCACAGATCTTACAGTATTTT | CASSLRAQILQYF